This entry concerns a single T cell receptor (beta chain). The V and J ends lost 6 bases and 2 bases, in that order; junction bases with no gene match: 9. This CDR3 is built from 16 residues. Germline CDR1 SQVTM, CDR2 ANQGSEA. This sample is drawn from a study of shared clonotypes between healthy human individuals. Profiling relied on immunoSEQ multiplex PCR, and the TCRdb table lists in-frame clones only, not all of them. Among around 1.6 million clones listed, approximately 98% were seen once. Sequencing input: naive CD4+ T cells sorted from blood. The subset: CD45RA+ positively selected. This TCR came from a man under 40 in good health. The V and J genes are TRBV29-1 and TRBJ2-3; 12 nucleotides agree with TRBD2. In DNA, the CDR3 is TGCAGCGTCCTCGGGGGGACTAGCGGGCTCACAGATACGCAGTATTTT. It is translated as CSVLGGTSGLTDTQYF.